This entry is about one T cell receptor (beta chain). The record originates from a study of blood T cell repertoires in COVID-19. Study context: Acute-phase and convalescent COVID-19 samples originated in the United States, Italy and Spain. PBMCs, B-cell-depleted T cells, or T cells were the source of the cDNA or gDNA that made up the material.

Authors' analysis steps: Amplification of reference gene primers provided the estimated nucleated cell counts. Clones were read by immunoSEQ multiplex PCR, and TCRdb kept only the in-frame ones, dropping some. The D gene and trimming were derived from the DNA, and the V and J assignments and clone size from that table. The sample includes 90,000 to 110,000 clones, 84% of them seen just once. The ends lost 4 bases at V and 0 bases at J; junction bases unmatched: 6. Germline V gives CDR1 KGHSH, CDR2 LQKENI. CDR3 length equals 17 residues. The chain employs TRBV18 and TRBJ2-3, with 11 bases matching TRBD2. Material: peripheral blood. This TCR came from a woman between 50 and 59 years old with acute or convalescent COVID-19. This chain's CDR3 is CASSLGTSGSSTDTQYF. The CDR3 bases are TGTGCCAGCTCACTGGGGACTAGCGGCTCTAGCACAGATACGCAGTATTTT.